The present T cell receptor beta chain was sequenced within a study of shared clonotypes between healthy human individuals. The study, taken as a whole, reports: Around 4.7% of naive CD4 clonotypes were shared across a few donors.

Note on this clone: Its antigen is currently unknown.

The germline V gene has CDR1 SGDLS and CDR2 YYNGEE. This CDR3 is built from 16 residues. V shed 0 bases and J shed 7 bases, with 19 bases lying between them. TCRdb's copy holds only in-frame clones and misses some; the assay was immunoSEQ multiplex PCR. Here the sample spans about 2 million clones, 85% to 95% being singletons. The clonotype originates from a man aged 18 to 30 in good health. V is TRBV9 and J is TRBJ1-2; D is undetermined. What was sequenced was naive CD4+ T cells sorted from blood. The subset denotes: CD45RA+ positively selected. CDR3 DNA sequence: TGTGCCAGCAGCGTAGCTTATGGCGCGGGAGGTGGTGGCTACACCTTC. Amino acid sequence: CASSVAYGAGGGGYTF. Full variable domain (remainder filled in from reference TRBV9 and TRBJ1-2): DSGVTQTPKHLITATGQRVTLRCSPRSGDLSVYWYQQSLDQGLQFLIQYYNGEERAKGNILERFSAQQFPDLHSELNLSSLELGDSALYFCASSVAYGAGGGGYTFGSGTRLTVV.